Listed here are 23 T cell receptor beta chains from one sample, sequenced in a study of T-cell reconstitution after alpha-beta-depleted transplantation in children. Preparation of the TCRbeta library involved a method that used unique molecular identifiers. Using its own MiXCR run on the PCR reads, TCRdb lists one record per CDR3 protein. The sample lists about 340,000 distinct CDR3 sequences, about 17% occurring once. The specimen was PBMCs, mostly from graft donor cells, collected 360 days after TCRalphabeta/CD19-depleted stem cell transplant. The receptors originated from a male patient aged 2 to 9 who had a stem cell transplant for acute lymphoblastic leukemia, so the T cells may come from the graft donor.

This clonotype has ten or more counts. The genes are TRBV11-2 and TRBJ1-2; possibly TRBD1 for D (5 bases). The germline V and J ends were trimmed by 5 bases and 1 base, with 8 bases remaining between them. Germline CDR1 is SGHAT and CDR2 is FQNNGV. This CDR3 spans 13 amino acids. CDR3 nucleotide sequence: TGTGCCAGCAGCCCAGGGAGTAACTATGGCTACACCTTC. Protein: CASSPGSNYGYTF.

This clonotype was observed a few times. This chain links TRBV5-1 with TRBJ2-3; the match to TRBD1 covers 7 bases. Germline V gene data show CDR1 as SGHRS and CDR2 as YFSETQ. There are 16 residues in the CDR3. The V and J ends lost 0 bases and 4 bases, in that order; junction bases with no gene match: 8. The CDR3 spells CASSLEAGGVADTQYF. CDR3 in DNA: TGCGCCAGCAGCTTGGAGGCAGGGGGAGTTGCAGATACGCAGTATTTT.

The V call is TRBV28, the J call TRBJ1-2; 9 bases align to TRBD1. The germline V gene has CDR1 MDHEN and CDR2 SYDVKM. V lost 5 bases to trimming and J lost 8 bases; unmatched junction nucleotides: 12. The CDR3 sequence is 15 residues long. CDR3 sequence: CASSVPGQGAWGYTF. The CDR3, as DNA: TGTGCCAGCAGTGTTCCGGGACAGGGTGCGTGGGGCTACACCTTC.

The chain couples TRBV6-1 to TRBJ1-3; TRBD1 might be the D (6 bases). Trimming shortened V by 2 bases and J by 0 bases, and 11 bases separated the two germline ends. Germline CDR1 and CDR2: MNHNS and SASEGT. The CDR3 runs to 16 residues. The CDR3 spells CASSEQGTFSGNTIYF. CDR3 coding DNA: TGTGCCAGCAGTGAACAGGGGACATTCTCTGGAAACACCATATATTTT.

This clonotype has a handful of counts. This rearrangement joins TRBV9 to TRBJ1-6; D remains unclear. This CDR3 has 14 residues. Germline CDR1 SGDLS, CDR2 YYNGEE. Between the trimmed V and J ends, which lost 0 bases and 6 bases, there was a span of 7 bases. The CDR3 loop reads CASSVAFANSPLHF. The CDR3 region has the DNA TGTGCCAGCAGCGTAGCCTTTGCTAATTCACCCCTCCACTTT.

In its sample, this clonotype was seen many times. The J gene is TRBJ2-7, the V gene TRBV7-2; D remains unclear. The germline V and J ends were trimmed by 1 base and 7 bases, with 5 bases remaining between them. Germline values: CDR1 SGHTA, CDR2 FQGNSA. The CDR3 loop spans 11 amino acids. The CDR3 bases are TGTGCCAGCAGCTTAGATATGGAGCAGTACTTC. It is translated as CASSLDMEQYF.

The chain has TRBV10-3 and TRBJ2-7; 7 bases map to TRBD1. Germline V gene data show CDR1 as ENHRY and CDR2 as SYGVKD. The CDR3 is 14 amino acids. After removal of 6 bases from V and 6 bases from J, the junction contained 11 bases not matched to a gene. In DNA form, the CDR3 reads TGTGCCATCAGCAGACAGGGTTCTACTAGCGAGCAGTACTTC. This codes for CAISRQGSTSEQYF.

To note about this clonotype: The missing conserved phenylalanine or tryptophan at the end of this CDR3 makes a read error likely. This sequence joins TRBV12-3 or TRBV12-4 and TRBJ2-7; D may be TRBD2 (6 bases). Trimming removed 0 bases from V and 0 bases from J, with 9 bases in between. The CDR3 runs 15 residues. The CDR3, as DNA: TGTGCCAGCAGTTTAGCGGGAGGCCACTCCTACGAGCAGTACTAC. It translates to CASSLAGGHSYEQYY.

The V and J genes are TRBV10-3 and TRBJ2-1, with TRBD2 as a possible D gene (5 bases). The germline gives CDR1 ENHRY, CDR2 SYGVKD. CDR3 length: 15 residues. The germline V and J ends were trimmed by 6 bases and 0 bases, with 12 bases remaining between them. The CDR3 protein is CAIRALTNSYNEQFF. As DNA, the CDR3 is TGTGCCATCAGGGCCCTGACTAACTCCTACAATGAGCAGTTCTTC.

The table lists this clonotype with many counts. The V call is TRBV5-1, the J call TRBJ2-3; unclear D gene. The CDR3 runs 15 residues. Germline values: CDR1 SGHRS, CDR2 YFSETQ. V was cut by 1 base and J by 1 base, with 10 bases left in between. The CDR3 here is CASSLQASGTDTQYF. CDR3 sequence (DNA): TGCGCCAGCAGCTTGCAGGCGTCCGGCACAGATACGCAGTATTTT.

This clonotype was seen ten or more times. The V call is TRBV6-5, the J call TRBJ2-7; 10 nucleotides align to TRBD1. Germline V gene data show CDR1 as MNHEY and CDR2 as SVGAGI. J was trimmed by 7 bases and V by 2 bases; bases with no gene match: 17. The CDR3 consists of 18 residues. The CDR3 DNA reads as TGTGCCAGCAGTTACCCCCTTAAAACCGGGACAGGGGAGTCTGAGCAGTACTTC. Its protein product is CASSYPLKTGTGESEQYF.

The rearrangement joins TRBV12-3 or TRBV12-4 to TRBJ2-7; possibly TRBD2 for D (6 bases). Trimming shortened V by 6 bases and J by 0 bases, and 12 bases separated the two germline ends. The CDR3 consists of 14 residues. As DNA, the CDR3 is TGTGCCAGCAGACCGGGACTTCACTCCTACGAGCAGTACTTC. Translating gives CASRPGLHSYEQYF.

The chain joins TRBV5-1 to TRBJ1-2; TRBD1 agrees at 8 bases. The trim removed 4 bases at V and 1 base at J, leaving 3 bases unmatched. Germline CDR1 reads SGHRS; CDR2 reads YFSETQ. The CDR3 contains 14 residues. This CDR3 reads CASSPDRVNYGYTF. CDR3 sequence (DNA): TGCGCCAGCAGCCCGGACAGGGTTAACTATGGCTACACCTTC.

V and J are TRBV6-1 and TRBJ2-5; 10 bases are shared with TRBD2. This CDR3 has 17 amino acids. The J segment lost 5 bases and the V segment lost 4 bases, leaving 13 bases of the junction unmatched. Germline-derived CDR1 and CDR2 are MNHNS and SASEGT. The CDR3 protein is CASSAWWLAGDLETQYF. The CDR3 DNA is TGTGCCAGCAGTGCCTGGTGGCTAGCGGGAGATCTGGAGACCCAGTACTTC.

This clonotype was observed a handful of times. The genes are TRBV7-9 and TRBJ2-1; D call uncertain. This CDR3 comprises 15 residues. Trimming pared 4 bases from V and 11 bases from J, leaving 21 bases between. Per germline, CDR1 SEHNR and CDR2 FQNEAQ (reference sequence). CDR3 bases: TGTGCCAGCAGCTCCCCCTTGGAAAAGGGCCCGCAGCAGTTCTTC. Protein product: CASSSPLEKGPQQFF.

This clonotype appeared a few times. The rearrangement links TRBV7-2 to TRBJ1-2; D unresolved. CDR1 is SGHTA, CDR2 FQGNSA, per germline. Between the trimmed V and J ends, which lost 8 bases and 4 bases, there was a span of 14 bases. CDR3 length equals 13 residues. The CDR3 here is CASFHGGSYGYTF. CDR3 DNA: TGTGCCAGCTTCCACGGAGGCTCCTATGGCTACACCTTC.

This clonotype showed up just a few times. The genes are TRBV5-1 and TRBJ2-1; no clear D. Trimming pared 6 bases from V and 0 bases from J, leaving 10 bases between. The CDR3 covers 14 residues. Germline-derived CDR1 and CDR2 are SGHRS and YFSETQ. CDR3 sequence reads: CASNGGDSYNEQFF. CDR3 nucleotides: TGCGCCAGCAATGGTGGGGACTCCTACAATGAGCAGTTCTTC. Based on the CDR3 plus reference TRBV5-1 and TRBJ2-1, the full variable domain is KAGVTQTPRYLIKTRGQQVTLSCSPISGHRSVSWYQQTPGQGLQFLFEYFSETQRNKGNFPGRFSGRQFSNSRSEMNVSTLELGDSALYLCASNGGDSYNEQFFGPGTRLTVL.

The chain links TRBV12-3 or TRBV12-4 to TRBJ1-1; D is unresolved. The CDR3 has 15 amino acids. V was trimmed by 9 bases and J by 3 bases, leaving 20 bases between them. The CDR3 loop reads CASTPFSSGYTEAFF. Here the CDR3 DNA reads TGTGCCAGTACCCCCTTTAGTTCTGGATACACTGAAGCTTTCTTT.

CDR3 nucleotides: TGCAGCGTCCCGGGACTAGCGGGAGGGGTCACCGCAGATACGCAGTATTTT. As protein: CSVPGLAGGVTADTQYF. The chain uses TRBV29-1 and TRBJ2-3; 16 bases match TRBD2. Germline CDR1 is SQVTM and CDR2 is ANQGSEA. With 6 bases clipped from V and 4 bases from J, the junction kept 10 bases outside the gene matches. This CDR3 has 17 amino acids.

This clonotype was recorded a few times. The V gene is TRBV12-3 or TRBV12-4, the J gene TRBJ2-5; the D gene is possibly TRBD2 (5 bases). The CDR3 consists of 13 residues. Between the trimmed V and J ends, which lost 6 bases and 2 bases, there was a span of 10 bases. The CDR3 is CASREGEQETQYF. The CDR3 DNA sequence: TGTGCCAGCAGAGAGGGAGAACAAGAGACCCAGTACTTC.

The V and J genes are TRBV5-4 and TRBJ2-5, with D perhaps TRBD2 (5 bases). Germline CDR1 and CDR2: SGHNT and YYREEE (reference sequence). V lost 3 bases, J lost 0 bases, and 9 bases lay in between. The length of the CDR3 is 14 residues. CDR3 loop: CASSWAGNQETQYF. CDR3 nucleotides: TGTGCCAGCAGCTGGGCCGGGAACCAAGAGACCCAGTACTTC.

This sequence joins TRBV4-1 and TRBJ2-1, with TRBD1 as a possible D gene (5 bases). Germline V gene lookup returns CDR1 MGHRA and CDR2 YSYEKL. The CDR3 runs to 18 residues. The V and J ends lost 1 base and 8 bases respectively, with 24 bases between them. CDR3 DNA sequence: TGCGCCAGCAGCCAAGCAGTGACAGAATATTACCCGGTGTATGAGCAGTTCTTC. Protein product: CASSQAVTEYYPVYEQFF.

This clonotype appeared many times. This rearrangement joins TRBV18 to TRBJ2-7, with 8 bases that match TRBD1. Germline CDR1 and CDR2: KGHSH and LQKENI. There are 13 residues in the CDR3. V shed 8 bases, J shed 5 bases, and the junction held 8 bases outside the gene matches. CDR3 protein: CASRTGIANEQYF. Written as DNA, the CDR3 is TGTGCCAGCCGGACAGGGATAGCCAACGAGCAGTACTTC. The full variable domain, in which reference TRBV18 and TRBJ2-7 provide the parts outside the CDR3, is NAGVMQNPRHLVRRRGQEARLRCSPMKGHSHVYWYRQLPEEGLKFMVYLQKENIIDESGMPKERFSAEFPKEGPSILRIQQVVRGDSAAYFCASRTGIANEQYFGPGTRLTVT.